Described below is a single T cell receptor (beta chain) sequence and its context. Its target is not known. An end of the junction does not agree with germline; a read error may underlie this. Generated by immunoSEQ multiplex PCR, the TCRdb table keeps only in-frame clones and is missing some. The sample yields a few hundred thousand clones, 85% to 90% seen once. The data originate from a study of Ad26.COV2.S vaccination and SARS-CoV-2 variants. Study at large: Donor got 5x10^10 or 1x10^11 viral particles of Ad26.COV2.S. Notes on the study in general: After vaccination, reports described spike-specific CD8+ and CD4+ T cell responses as showing substantial breadth.

As to treatment: around 19 received Ad26.COV2.S at low or high dose, single or two shots; 5 received placebo; per-sample allocation not given. The study sampled participants on day 63 after the first vaccine or placebo injection. It was an adult aged 18-55 years in Boston who was the donor. An Ad26 vector expressing Wuhan-strain SARS-CoV-2 spike served as the vaccine. The sequence was collected from a person aged 18-60 years who received the Ad26.COV2.S COVID-19 vaccine or a placebo. Specimen: peripheral blood, collected in a trial of Ad26.COV2.S vaccine versus placebo.

The CDR3 sequence is CASSSGQQTQETQYF. DNA of the CDR3: TGTGCTAGCAGCTCTGGACAGCAGACCCAAGAGACCCAGTACTTC. The chain employs TRBV7-7 and TRBJ2-5; D may be TRBD1 (6 bases). The CDR3 has 15 amino acids. Looked up from germline, CDR1 is SSHAT and CDR2 is FNYEAQ (reference sequence).